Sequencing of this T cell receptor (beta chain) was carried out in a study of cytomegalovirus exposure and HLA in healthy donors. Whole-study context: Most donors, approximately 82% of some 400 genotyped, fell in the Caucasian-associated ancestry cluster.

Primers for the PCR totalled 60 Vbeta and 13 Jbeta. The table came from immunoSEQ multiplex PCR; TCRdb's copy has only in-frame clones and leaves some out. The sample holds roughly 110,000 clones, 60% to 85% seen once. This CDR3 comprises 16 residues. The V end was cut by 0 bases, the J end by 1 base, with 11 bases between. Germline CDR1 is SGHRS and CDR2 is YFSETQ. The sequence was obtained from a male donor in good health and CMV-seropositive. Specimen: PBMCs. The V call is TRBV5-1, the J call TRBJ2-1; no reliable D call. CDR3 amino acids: CASSLVGGASYNEQFF. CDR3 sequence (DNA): TGCGCCAGCAGCTTGGTTGGCGGCGCTTCCTACAATGAGCAGTTCTTC.